These T cell receptor beta chains were read from a single sample in a study of molecular identifiers for immune sequencing clone quantification. TCRdb re-analysed the PCR reads in MiXCR, keeping a single row per CDR3 protein. This table holds a few hundred thousand distinct CDR3 sequences, roughly 24% found once. The material sequenced was naive CD8+ T cells from blood, with Jurkat cell RNA spiked in. The receptors were gathered from a human donor in good health. Some libraries in this study had Jurkat cell RNA spiked in. The CDR3 runs from the conserved cysteine through the conserved F or W. Fields, in order: CDR3 protein, CDR3 DNA, clone size, D gene, V gene, J gene. The D gene is left open where the match is weak. Not all rows give a size; the values are once, few, many and, for expanded clones, a class.

cdr3_aa: CASSRGLAGIREQYF
cdr3_nt: TGTGCCAGCAGCCGAGGACTAGCCGGGATCCGCGAGCAGTACTTC
clone_size: -
d_call: TRBD2
v_call: TRBV13
j_call: TRBJ2-7

cdr3_aa: CSVVGGNEQYF
cdr3_nt: TGCAGCGTGGTCGGGGGCAACGAGCAGTACTTC
clone_size: many
d_call: -
v_call: TRBV29-1
j_call: TRBJ2-7

cdr3_aa: CASSLWDSQETQYF
cdr3_nt: TGTGCCAGCAGCTTGTGGGACAGCCAAGAGACCCAGTACTTC
clone_size: many
d_call: TRBD1
v_call: TRBV5-6
j_call: TRBJ2-5

cdr3_aa: CASSSRLARTDTQYF
cdr3_nt: TGTGCCAGCAGTTCCAGACTAGCTCGCACAGATACGCAGTATTTT
clone_size: -
d_call: TRBD2
v_call: TRBV28
j_call: TRBJ2-3

cdr3_aa: CASSLGTGVDTQYF
cdr3_nt: TGTGCCAGTAGTCTCGGGACAGGAGTAGATACGCAGTATTTT
clone_size: few
d_call: TRBD1
v_call: TRBV19
j_call: TRBJ2-3

cdr3_aa: CSVVPGQGSSGNTIYF
cdr3_nt: TGCAGCGTCGTCCCGGGACAGGGATCCTCTGGAAACACCATATATTTT
clone_size: many
d_call: TRBD1
v_call: TRBV29-1
j_call: TRBJ1-3

cdr3_aa: CASSYDETIRTDTQYF
cdr3_nt: TGTGCCAGCAGTTACGACGAGACTATACGCACAGATACGCAGTATTTT
clone_size: few
d_call: -
v_call: TRBV6-5
j_call: TRBJ2-3

cdr3_aa: CATRGISGNTIYF
cdr3_nt: TGTGCCACCAGGGGGATATCTGGAAACACCATATATTTT
clone_size: many
d_call: -
v_call: TRBV15
j_call: TRBJ1-3

cdr3_aa: CSARDGFGDTEAFF
cdr3_nt: TGCAGTGCTAGAGATGGGTTCGGGGACACTGAAGCTTTCTTT
clone_size: few
d_call: -
v_call: TRBV20-1
j_call: TRBJ1-1

cdr3_aa: CSVFSETQYF
cdr3_nt: TGCAGCGTCTTCAGTGAGACCCAGTACTTC
clone_size: many
d_call: -
v_call: TRBV29-1
j_call: TRBJ2-5